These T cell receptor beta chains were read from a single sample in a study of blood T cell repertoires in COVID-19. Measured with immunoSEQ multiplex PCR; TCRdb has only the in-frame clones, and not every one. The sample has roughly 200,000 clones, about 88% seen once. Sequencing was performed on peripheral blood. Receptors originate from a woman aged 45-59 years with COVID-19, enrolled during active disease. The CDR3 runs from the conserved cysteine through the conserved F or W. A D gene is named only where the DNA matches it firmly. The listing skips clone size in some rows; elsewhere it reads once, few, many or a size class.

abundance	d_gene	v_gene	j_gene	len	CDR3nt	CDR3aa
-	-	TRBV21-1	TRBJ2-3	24	TGTGCCAGCAGCTCCTTCCGGAACAGGGCGTCAGGGGAAACCGGCGGGTCGAGCACAGATACGCAGTATTTT	CASSSFRNRASGETGGSSTDTQYF
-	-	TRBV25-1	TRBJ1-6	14	TGTGCCAGCAGTTTTTTGGGGGGAGGCTCACCCCTCCACTTT	CASSFLGGGSPLHF
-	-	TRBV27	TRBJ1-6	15	TGTGCCAGCAGTTCCCGGGCAGGAGGTAGATCACCCCTCCACTTT	CASSSRAGGRSPLHF
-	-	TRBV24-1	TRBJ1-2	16	TGTGCCACCAGTGATTTAGGGGTCGGGGGAGCCTATGGCTACACCTTC	CATSDLGVGGAYGYTF
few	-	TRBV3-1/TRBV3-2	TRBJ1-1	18	TGTGCCAGCAGCCATCGCACTATGGAGATAACGATGAACACTGAAGCTTTCTTT	CASSHRTMEITMNTEAFF
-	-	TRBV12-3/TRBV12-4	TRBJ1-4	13	TGTGCCAGCAACCGGGGATACGCTGAAAAACTGTTTTTT	CASNRGYAEKLFF
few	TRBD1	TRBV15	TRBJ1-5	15	TGTGCCACCAGCAGAGGACAGGGTGGGTTTCGGCCCCAGCATTTT	CATSRGQGGFRPQHF
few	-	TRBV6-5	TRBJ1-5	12	TGTGCCAGCACGACAGCGAATCAGCCCCAGCATTTT	CASTTANQPQHF
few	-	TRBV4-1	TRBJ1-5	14	TGCGCCAGCAGCCAACAGGGTTTGAGACAGCCCCAGCATTTT	CASSQQGLRQPQHF
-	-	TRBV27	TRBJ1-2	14	TGTGCCAGCGGGGAACAGGGACCCAACTATGGCTACACCTTC	CASGEQGPNYGYTF
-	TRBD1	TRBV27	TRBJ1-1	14	TGTGCCAGCAGCCCCGGACAGGCCTACACTGAAGCTTTCTTT	CASSPGQAYTEAFF
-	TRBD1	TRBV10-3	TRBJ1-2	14	TGTGCCACCAAGGAACCGGGACAGGGAGGAGGCTACACCTTC	CATKEPGQGGGYTF
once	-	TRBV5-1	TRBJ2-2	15	TGCGCCAGCAGCTTAGGCAGGGGAAGGTCCGGGGAGCTGTTTTTT	CASSLGRGRSGELFF
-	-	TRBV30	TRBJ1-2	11	TGTGCCTGGACCAGGGGCACTGGCTACACCTTC	CAWTRGTGYTF
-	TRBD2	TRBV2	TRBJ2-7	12	TGTGCCAGCGGGGGGGGAAGCTACGAGCAGTACTTC	CASGGGSYEQYF
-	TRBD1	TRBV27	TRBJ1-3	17	TGTGCCAGCAGTCCCCGAACAGGGGGCATCACTGGAAACACCATATATTTT	CASSPRTGGITGNTIYF
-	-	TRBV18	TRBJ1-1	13	TGTGCCAGCTCACTCCGGCGAGGGTTTGGAGCTTTCTTT	CASSLRRGFGAFF
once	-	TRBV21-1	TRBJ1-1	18	TGTGCCAGCAGCAAAAATGTGGGAGGACCAGGGTTTGTCACTGAAGCTTTCTTT	CASSKNVGGPGFVTEAFF
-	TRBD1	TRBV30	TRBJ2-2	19	TGTGCCTGGAGTCTCGTCCCGGGACAGGGGGTCGGATGGGGCGGGGAGCTGTTTTTT	CAWSLVPGQGVGWGGELFF
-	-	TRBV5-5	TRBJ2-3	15	TGTGCCAGCAGCTTAGTACTAGCTACGACAGATACGCAGTATTTT	CASSLVLATTDTQYF
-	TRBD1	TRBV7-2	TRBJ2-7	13	TGTGCCAGCAGCCCAGAGGACAGGGTCGAGCAGTACTTC	CASSPEDRVEQYF
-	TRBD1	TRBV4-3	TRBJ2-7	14	TGCGCCAGCAGCCGGGACAGGGGGAACTACGAGCAGTACTTC	CASSRDRGNYEQYF